This is a list of T cell receptor beta chains from one sample in a study of metastatic and nonmetastatic thyroid tumors. Via MiXCR, TCRdb re-called the PCR reads. Here the sample spans roughly 27,000 clones, roughly 25% being singletons. The source material was blood. The receptor set was obtained from a female donor with papillary thyroid cancer or a benign thyroid nodule (not recorded which). Some clones in this sample may be carry-over from other donors' samples. CDR3s include the opening cysteine and the closing phenylalanine or tryptophan. A D gene is named only where the DNA matches it firmly. The size of a clone is reported for some rows only, either as once, few or many, or as a class for expanded clones.

TRBJ2-2 TRBV6-1 . . CASYSWDTGELFF TGTGCCAGTTATAGTTGGGACACCGGGGAGCTGTTCTTT
TRBJ2-7 TRBV6-2/TRBV6-3 . TRBD2 CASTDAAGVSSYEQYF TGTGCCAGCACGGACGCAGCGGGAGTGTCCTCCTACGAGCAGTACTTC
TRBJ2-7 TRBV5-4 . . CASRFKQYGYEQYF TGTGCCAGCAGGTTTAAACAGTACGGGTACGAGCAGTACTTC
TRBJ2-2 TRBV29-1 many TRBD1 CSARTGGTGELFF TGCAGCGCCAGGACAGGGGGCACCGGGGAGCTGTTTTTT
TRBJ2-5 TRBV9 many TRBD1 CASSVTGSIEETQYF TGTGCCAGCAGCGTGACAGGGTCTATCGAAGAGACCCAGTACTTC
TRBJ2-3 TRBV30 . TRBD2 CAWSIGLASTDTQYF TGTGCCTGGAGTATCGGACTAGCGAGCACAGATACGCAGTATTTT
TRBJ1-1 TRBV5-4 many TRBD1 CASSARQGAPEAFF TGTGCCAGCAGCGCCAGACAGGGGGCACCTGAAGCTTTCTTT
TRBJ2-7 TRBV14 . TRBD2 CASSQASSGSSYDHYF TGTGCCAGCAGCCAAGCGTCTAGCGGGAGCTCCTACGATCATTACTTC
TRBJ2-6 TRBV6-1 . . CASIPPAGANVLTF TGTGCCAGCATTCCACCTGCTGGGGCCAACGTCCTGACTTTC
TRBJ1-5 TRBV20-1 many . CSARALEFNQPQHF TGCAGTGCTAGAGCTTTGGAATTCAATCAGCCCCAGCATTTT
TRBJ2-4 TRBV10-3 . TRBD2 CAISESTSGRRGTKSTQYF TGTGCCATCAGTGAGTCGACAAGCGGGAGAAGGGGTACCAAAAGCACTCAGTACTTC
TRBJ1-1 TRBV27 many . CASSLTPGPGAFF TGTGCCAGCAGTTTAACACCGGGACCCGGGGCTTTCTTT
TRBJ1-1 TRBV27 many TRBD1 CASSFAGGTEAFF TGTGCCAGCAGTTTTGCAGGGGGCACTGAAGCTTTCTTT
TRBJ1-2 TRBV28 many . CASLSGNYGYTF TGTGCCAGCTTGTCGGGGAACTATGGCTACACCTTC
TRBJ2-1 TRBV15 many . CATTVGYEQFF TGTGCCACCACTGTTGGCTATGAGCAGTTCTTC
TRBJ1-1 TRBV6-1 . . CASSEATENTEAFF TGTGCCAGCAGTGAAGCGACGGAGAACACTGAAGCTTTCTTT
TRBJ1-2 TRBV6-4 medium-sized . CASSEGFASGYTF TGTGCCAGCAGTGAAGGGTTTGCGAGTGGCTACACCTTC
TRBJ2-3 TRBV28 . TRBD2 CASSIAGVPEDTQYF TGTGCCAGCAGTATAGCGGGAGTGCCAGAGGATACGCAGTATTTT
TRBJ2-1 TRBV6-5 few . CASSYAGAGVKNYQFF TGTGCCAGCAGTTACGCCGGGGCAGGGGTGAAAAATTATCAGTTCTTC
TRBJ2-2 TRBV19 . TRBD2 CASSPRLAANTGELFF TGTGCCAGTAGTCCCCGACTAGCCGCGAACACCGGGGAGCTGTTTTTT
TRBJ2-2 TRBV7-9 . . CASSLPGASELFF TGTGCCAGCAGCTTACCGGGGGCGTCGGAGCTGTTCTTT
TRBJ2-2 TRBV20-1 . TRBD1 CSARTGVNTGELSF TGCAGTGCTAGGACAGGGGTCAACACCGGGGAGCTGTCTTTT
TRBJ1-2 TRBV18 once TRBD1 CASSRLRQGGDGYTF TGTGCCAGCTCACGACTTAGACAGGGGGGCGATGGCTACACCTTC